The rows below give T cell receptor beta chains drawn from one sample of a study of blood T cell repertoires in COVID-19. Generated by immunoSEQ multiplex PCR, the TCRdb table keeps only in-frame clones and is missing some. Of some 130,000 clones listed, approximately 84% are singletons. The sequenced sample was PBMCs or T cells enriched from blood (not recorded which). These receptors originate from a man in his forties with acute COVID-19. CDR3s include the opening cysteine and the closing phenylalanine or tryptophan. Only part of the rows carry a size: once, few, many, or a class if the clone is expanded.

j_call | clone_size | v_call | cdr3_aa
TRBJ1-1 | - | TRBV5-6 | CASSLVGQGYLEAFF
TRBJ2-1 | once | TRBV7-2 | CASSSGVIEQFF
TRBJ1-2 | few | TRBV27 | CASSLVRGQGYTF
TRBJ2-2 | - | TRBV5-1 | CASSLFAGQGATRDTGELFF
TRBJ1-1 | - | TRBV7-2 | CASSQGTEAFF
TRBJ1-6 | - | TRBV2 | CASRLEQGASYNSPLHF
TRBJ2-5 | - | TRBV5-1 | CASSLAPGLQETQYF
TRBJ2-7 | - | TRBV15 | CATSRGGEQYF
TRBJ2-1 | - | TRBV5-6 | CASSFLQGSLVPAYNEQFF
TRBJ2-6 | few | TRBV5-4 | CASSFGGGSFSSGANVLTF
TRBJ2-7 | - | TRBV30 | CAWTPMGGGYEQYF
TRBJ1-2 | - | TRBV4-1 | CASSQDRGDYGYTF
TRBJ2-7 | - | TRBV6-5 | CASSYEAGREQYF
TRBJ1-1 | - | TRBV7-2 | CASSFGENTEAFF
TRBJ2-7 | - | TRBV11-2 | CASSLDQGGRYEQYF
TRBJ1-5 | - | TRBV24-1 | CATSDPMDSQTQPQHF
TRBJ2-3 | - | TRBV10-2 | CASGKTGEGTQYF
TRBJ1-1 | - | TRBV19 | CASSTPGEGRLNTEAFF
TRBJ2-3 | - | TRBV4-3 | CASSQVLDRVDTQYF
TRBJ2-1 | - | TRBV28 | CASSPNHLTGYNEQFF
TRBJ1-5 | once | TRBV7-2 | CASRTTGTTNQPQHF
TRBJ2-4 | few | TRBV7-8 | CASSLGTRAGGGNIQYF
TRBJ2-3 | - | TRBV11-2 | CASSLRTNRGTDTQYF
TRBJ1-5 | few | TRBV9 | CASSAGQFNQPQHF
TRBJ2-1 | - | TRBV5-1 | CASSLAPGTGSNEQFF
TRBJ1-6 | - | TRBV6-5 | CASSYLGADSPLHF
TRBJ2-7 | - | TRBV10-2 | CASSGTWPEQYF
TRBJ1-6 | few | TRBV25-1 | CASSALTGRNSPLHF
TRBJ2-3 | - | TRBV28 | CASSSSGPDTQYF
TRBJ1-1 | - | TRBV28 | CASRSRGGRDTEAFF
TRBJ1-1 | - | TRBV7-9 | CASTPLGEGARPAFF
TRBJ1-3 | few | TRBV5-1 | CASSLKGAEGNTIYF
TRBJ1-1 | - | TRBV15 | CATSTARSNTEAFF
TRBJ1-3 | - | TRBV2 | CASEVAPGRSGNTIYF
TRBJ2-7 | - | TRBV12-3/TRBV12-4 | CASSRNSGAEQYF
TRBJ2-3 | - | TRBV9 | CASSVGERGVSTDTQYF
TRBJ2-3 | - | TRBV5-1 | CASSPQSGMVADTQYF
TRBJ2-5 | - | TRBV7-6 | CASSFDRGYQETQYF
TRBJ2-7 | once | TRBV3-1/TRBV3-2 | CASSHLDRGPRNEQYF
TRBJ1-5 | few | TRBV18 | CASSPKRDSSNQPQHF
TRBJ2-1 | - | TRBV5-8 | CASSLWLAGGPSYNEQFF
TRBJ2-7 | once | TRBV7-6 | CASSPYTGGASYEQYF
TRBJ2-7 | - | TRBV5-1 | CASSGGTGGSEQYF
TRBJ1-3 | - | TRBV7-2 | CASSAQSSGNTIYF
TRBJ1-6 | - | TRBV6-1 | CASSGARGVSSYNSPLHF
TRBJ2-7 | - | TRBV28 | CASSPETDRPGEQYF
TRBJ1-2 | - | TRBV5-1 | CASSLRTRDFYGYTF
TRBJ2-1 | - | TRBV7-2 | CASRIDLVEDEQFF
TRBJ2-5 | few | TRBV2 | CASRVDRGLQETQYF
TRBJ2-1 | - | TRBV24-1 | CATSDAGRAYNEQFF
TRBJ1-4 | - | TRBV28 | CASSLQGVANEKLFF
TRBJ1-1 | - | TRBV5-1 | CASSLDGRNTEAFF
TRBJ1-3 | - | TRBV5-6 | CASSGRQGHTIYF
TRBJ1-5 | few | TRBV28 | CASSLLWGGSNQPQHF
TRBJ1-1 | - | TRBV4-1 | CASSQDLGRRGTEAFF
TRBJ2-5 | - | TRBV19 | CASSPGQATGETQYF
TRBJ2-5 | - | TRBV10-1 | CASSEGAGTGFLSRQETQYF